This entry is about one T cell receptor beta chain. Its antigen is unknown. CDR1 and CDR2 (germline): DFQATT, SNEGSKA (reference sequence). The V segment lost 2 bases and the J segment 4 bases; nucleotides outside the gene matches: 12. The CDR3 sequence is 16 residues long. The data originate from a study of T cell repertoires in cytomegalovirus infection. Study details: Shared public TCR beta signatures pointed to both CMV infection and a matching HLA type. Study results and caveats: CMV-specific TCR beta clonotypes restricted by HLA-C were the ones dominating the ex vivo response.

TCRdb analysed the reads with MiXCR anew, one entry per CDR3 protein. The repertoire has about 920,000 distinct CDR3 sequences, around 31% of them found once; the top ten carry about 14%. This chain connects TRBV20-1 to TRBJ2-7; 9 nucleotides align to TRBD1. This specimen was cultured CD8+ T cells from PBMCs, taken from culture after CMV antigen stimulation. The clonotype comes from a human donor in good health (CMV status not recorded). Some clones in this sample may be carry-over from other donors' samples. The CDR3 here is CSARTAPGTGPYEQYF. CDR3 in DNA: TGCAGTGCTAGAACCGCTCCCGGGACAGGGCCGTACGAGCAGTACTTC.